This T cell receptor beta chain was sequenced during a study of T-cell reconstitution after alpha-beta-depleted transplantation in children. Study observations and caveats: At around two months after transplant, the alpha-beta T cells were reportedly derived from several hundred expanded clones that came from non-depleted graft cells. There were some patients whose high TCRbeta diversity at day 60 came from surviving recipient T cells and thymic progenitors.

The length of the CDR3 is 16 residues. The germline gives CDR1 SGDLS, CDR2 YYNGEE. J was trimmed by 0 bases and V by 2 bases; bases with no gene match: 4. Library preparation (for TCRbeta) was performed with unique molecular identifiers. From the PCR reads, TCRdb called clonotypes with MiXCR, one entry per CDR3 protein. Of 450,000 to 550,000 distinct CDR3 sequences listed, 10% to 12% are singletons. Notes on this clonotype: What it binds is unknown.

V and J are TRBV9 and TRBJ2-1; 8 positions agree with TRBD2. The sample here was PBMCs, mostly from graft donor cells, taken 180 days after TCRalphabeta/CD19-depleted stem cell transplant. This clonotype was sampled from a female patient younger than 10 who had a stem cell transplant for aplastic anemia, so the T cells may come from the graft donor. CDR3 coding DNA: TGTGCCAGCAGCGTCACTAGCGGAGTCTCCTACAATGAGCAGTTCTTC. As protein: CASSVTSGVSYNEQFF.